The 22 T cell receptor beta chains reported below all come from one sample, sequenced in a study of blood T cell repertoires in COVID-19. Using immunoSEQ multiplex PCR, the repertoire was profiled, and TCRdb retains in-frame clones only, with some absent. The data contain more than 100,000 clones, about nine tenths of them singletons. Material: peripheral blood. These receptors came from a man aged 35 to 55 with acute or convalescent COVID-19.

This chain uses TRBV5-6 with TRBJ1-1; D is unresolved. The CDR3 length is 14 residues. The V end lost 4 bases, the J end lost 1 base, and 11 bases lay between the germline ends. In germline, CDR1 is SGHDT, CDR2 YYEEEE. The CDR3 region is CASSTSRRNTEAFF. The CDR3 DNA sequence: TGTGCCAGCAGCACGTCAAGGAGGAACACTGAAGCTTTCTTT.

This CDR3 is CASSTTGTDVYYGYTF. CDR3 coding DNA: TGTGCCAGCAGCACAACCGGGACAGATGTATACTATGGCTACACCTTC. This sequence joins TRBV5-8 and TRBJ1-2; the match to TRBD1 covers 7 bases. From germline, CDR1 is SGHTS and CDR2 YDEGEE. V lost 4 bases, J lost 3 bases, and 12 bases stayed unmatched. The CDR3 length is 16 residues. Filled out from reference TRBV5-8 and TRBJ1-2, the complete variable domain reads EAGVTQSPTHLIKTRGQQATLRCSPISGHTSVYWYQQALGLGLQFLLWYDEGEERNRGNFPPRFSGRQFPNYSSELNVNALELEDSALYLCASSTTGTDVYYGYTFGSGTRLTVV.

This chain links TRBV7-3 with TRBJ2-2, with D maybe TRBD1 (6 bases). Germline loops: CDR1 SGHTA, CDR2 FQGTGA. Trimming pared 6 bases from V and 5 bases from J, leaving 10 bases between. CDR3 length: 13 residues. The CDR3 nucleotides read TGTGCCAGCAGGAATACAGGGACCGGGGAGCTGTTTTTT. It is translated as CASRNTGTGELFF.

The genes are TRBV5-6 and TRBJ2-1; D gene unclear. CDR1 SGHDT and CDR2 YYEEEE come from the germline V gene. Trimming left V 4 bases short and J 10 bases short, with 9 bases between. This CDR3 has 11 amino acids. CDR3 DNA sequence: TGTGCCAGCAGCGCCTTAGAAGAGCAGTTCTTC. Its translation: CASSALEEQFF.

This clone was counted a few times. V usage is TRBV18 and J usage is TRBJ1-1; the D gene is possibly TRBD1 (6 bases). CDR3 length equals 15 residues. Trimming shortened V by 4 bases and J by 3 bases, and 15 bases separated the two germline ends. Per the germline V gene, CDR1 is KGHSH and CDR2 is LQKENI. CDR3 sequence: CASSQTGAGDTEAFF. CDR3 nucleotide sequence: TGTGCCAGCTCACAAACGGGGGCGGGGGACACTGAAGCTTTCTTT.

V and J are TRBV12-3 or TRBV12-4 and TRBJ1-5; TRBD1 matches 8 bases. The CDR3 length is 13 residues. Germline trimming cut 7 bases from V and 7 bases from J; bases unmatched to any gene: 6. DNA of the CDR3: TGTGCCAGCACTCCAGGGGGCTGGCAGCCCCAGCATTTT. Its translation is CASTPGGWQPQHF.

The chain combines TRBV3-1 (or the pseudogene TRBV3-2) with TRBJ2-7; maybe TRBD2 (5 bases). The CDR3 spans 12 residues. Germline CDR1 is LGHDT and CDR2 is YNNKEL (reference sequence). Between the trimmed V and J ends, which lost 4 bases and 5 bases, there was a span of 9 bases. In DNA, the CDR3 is TGTGCCAGCAGCCGAACGGGGAACGAGCAGTACTTC. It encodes CASSRTGNEQYF.

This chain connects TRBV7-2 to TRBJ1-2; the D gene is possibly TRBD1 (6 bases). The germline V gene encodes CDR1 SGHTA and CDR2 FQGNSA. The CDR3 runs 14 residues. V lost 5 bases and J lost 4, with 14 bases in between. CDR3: CASSPPGRGYGYTF. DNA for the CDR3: TGTGCCAGCAGCCCCCCAGGCAGGGGCTATGGCTACACCTTC.

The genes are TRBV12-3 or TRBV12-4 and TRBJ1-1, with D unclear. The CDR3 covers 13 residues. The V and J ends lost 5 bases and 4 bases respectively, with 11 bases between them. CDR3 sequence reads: CASSRGYGTEAFF. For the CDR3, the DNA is TGTGCCAGCAGTCGGGGTTATGGCACTGAAGCTTTCTTT.

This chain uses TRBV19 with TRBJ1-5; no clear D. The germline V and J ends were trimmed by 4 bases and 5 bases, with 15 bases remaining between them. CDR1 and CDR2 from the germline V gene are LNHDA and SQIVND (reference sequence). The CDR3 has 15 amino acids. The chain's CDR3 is CASSTGEVGDQPQHF. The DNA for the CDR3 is TGTGCCAGTAGTACCGGGGAAGTCGGCGATCAGCCCCAGCATTTT.

The CDR3 here is CASRSGAGGYQETQYF. The CDR3 coding sequence is TGTGCCAGCAGATCGGGAGCCGGGGGGTACCAAGAGACCCAGTACTTC. This chain uses TRBV2 with TRBJ2-5; TRBD2 agrees at 7 bases. V dropped 6 bases and J dropped 0; count of bases not matched to a gene: 10. The CDR3 runs 16 residues. CDR1 and CDR2 from the germline V gene are SNHLY and FYNNEI.

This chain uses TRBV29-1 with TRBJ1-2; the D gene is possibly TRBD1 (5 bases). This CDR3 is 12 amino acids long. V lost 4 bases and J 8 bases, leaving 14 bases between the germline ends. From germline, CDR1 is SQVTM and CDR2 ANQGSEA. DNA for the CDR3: TGCAGCGTTGGTGTCGCAGGGCGGGGCTACACCTTC. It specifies CSVGVAGRGYTF.

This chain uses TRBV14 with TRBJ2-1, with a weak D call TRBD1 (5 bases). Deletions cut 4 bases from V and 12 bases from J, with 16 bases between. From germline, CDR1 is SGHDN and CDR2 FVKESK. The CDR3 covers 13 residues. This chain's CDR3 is CASSPRKDTAQFF. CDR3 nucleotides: TGTGCCAGCAGCCCACGGAAGGACACGGCGCAGTTCTTC.

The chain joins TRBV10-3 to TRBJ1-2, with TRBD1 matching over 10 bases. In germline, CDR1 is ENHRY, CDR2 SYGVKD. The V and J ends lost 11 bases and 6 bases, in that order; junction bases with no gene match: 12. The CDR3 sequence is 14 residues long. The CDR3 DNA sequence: TGTGCCCTAGGGGGGACAGGGGAGAAAAATGGCTACACCTTC. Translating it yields CALGGTGEKNGYTF.

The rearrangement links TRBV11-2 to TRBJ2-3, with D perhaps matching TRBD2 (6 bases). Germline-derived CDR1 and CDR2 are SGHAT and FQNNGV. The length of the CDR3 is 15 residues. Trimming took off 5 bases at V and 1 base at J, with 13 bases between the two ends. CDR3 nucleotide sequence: TGTGCCAGCAGCCCCAGGGCTAGCGGCACAGATACGCAGTATTTT. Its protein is CASSPRASGTDTQYF.

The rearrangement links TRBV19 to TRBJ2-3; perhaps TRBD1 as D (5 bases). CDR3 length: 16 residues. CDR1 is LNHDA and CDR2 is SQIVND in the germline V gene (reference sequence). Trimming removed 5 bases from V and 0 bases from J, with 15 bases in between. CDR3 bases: TGTGCCAGTAGTCAGGGATCAGGGCTTAGCACAGATACGCAGTATTTT. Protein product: CASSQGSGLSTDTQYF.

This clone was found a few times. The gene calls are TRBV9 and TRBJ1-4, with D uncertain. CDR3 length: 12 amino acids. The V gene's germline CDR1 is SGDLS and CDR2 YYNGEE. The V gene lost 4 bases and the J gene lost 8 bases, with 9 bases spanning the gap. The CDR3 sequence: CASSRDREKLFF. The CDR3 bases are TGTGCCAGCAGCCGGGATAGGGAAAAACTGTTTTTT.

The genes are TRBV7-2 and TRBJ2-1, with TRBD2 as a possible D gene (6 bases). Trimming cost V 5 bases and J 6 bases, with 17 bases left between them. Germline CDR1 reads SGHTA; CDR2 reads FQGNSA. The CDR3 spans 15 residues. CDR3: CASSLDRGRFNEQFF. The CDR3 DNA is TGTGCCAGCAGCCTCGACAGAGGGAGGTTCAATGAGCAGTTCTTC.

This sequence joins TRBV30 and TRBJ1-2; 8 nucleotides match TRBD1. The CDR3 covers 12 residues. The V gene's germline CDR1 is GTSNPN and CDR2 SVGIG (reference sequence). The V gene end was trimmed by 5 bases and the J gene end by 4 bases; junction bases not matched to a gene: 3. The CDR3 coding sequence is TGTGCCTGGGGGGGACAGGTCTATGGCTACACCTTC. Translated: CAWGGQVYGYTF. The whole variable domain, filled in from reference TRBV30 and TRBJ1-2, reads SQTIHQWPATLVQPVGSPLSLECTVEGTSNPNLYWYRQAAGRGLQLLFYSVGIGQISSEVPQNLSASRPQDRQFILSSKKLLLSDSGFYLCAWGGQVYGYTFGSGTRLTVV.

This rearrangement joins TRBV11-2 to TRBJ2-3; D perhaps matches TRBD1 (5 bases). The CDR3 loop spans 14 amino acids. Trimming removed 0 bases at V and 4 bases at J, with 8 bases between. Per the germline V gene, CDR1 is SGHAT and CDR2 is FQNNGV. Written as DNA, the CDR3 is TGTGCCAGCAGCTTAGACCAGGGCCCAGATACGCAGTATTTT. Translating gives CASSLDQGPDTQYF.

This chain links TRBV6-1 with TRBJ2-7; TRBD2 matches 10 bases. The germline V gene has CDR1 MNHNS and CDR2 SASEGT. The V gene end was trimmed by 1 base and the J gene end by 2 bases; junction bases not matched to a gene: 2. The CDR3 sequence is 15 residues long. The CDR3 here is CASSEGSGRAYEQYF. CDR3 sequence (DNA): TGTGCCAGCAGTGAAGGGAGCGGGAGGGCCTACGAGCAGTACTTC.

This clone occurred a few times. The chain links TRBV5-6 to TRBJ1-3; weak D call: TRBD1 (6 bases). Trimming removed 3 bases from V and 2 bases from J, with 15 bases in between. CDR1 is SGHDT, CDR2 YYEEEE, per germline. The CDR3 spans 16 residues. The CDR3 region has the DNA TGTGCCAGCAGCTCTACAGGGATTTACGCTGGAAACACCATATATTTT. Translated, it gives CASSSTGIYAGNTIYF.